Below, 21 T cell receptor beta chains from the same sample are listed, as sequenced in a study of blood T cell repertoires in COVID-19. Data came from immunoSEQ multiplex PCR; TCRdb stores just in-frame clones and leaves some out. Among roughly 330,000 clones listed, about 87% were seen once. Sequenced sample: PBMCs or T cells enriched from blood (not recorded which). Receptor source: a woman aged 30 to 39 who had recovered from COVID-19.

The CDR3 loop is CASSEIRGGNQPQHF. CDR3 DNA: TGTGCCAGCAGTGAAATACGGGGGGGCAATCAGCCCCAGCATTTT. The V call is TRBV2, the J call TRBJ1-5, with D perhaps matching TRBD1 (5 bases). This CDR3 contains 15 residues. Looked up from germline, CDR1 is SNHLY and CDR2 is FYNNEI. V lost 2 bases and J 2 bases, leaving 10 bases between the germline ends. The full variable domain, in which reference TRBV2 and TRBJ1-5 provide the parts outside the CDR3, is EPEVTQTPSHQVTQMGQEVILRCVPISNHLYFYWYRQILGQKVEFLVSFYNNEISEKSEIFDDQFSVERPDGSNFTLKIRSTKLEDSAMYFCASSEIRGGNQPQHFGDGTRLSIL.

The V and J genes are TRBV5-1 and TRBJ1-4; weak D call: TRBD1 (5 bases). This CDR3 is 16 amino acids long. Germline-derived CDR1 and CDR2 are SGHRS and YFSETQ. V lost 0 bases and J lost 2, with 11 bases in between. The CDR3 sequence: CASSLVQASTNEKLFF. As DNA, the CDR3 is TGCGCCAGCAGCTTGGTACAGGCTTCTACTAATGAAAAACTGTTTTTT.

J is TRBJ1-2 and V is TRBV4-1; perhaps TRBD1 as D (6 bases). CDR1 and CDR2 (germline): MGHRA, YSYEKL. V lost 1 base and J lost 3, with 12 bases in between. The CDR3 extends over 15 amino acids. CDR3 region: CASSQAPQGHYGYTF. CDR3 in DNA: TGCGCCAGCAGCCAAGCCCCACAGGGCCACTATGGCTACACCTTC.

V usage is TRBV5-4 and J usage is TRBJ1-2; tentatively, D is TRBD1 (6 bases). Germline V gene lookup returns CDR1 SGHNT and CDR2 YYREEE (reference sequence). The CDR3 totals 13 residues. Trimming cost V 0 bases and J 5 bases, with 8 bases left between them. CDR3: CASSLGTEYGYTF. Here the CDR3 DNA reads TGTGCCAGCAGCTTGGGGACAGAGTATGGCTACACCTTC.

The chain recombines TRBV5-8 with TRBJ1-2, with a tentative D call TRBD1 (5 bases). This CDR3 is built from 14 residues. Trimming cost V 1 base and J 5 bases, with 12 bases left between them. Germline V CDR1 and CDR2: SGHTS, YDEGEE. The DNA for the CDR3 is TGTGCCAGCAGCTTGCAGGGTGGTTTGTATGGCTACACCTTC. It encodes CASSLQGGLYGYTF.

The chain employs TRBV19 and TRBJ1-5; 8 bases match TRBD1. J lost 4 bases, V lost 1 base, and 0 bases had no gene match. Germline lookup yields CDR1 LNHDA and CDR2 SQIVND (reference sequence). The CDR3 is 14 amino acids. Here the CDR3 reads CASSIGDRNQPQHF. DNA of the CDR3: TGTGCCAGTAGTATAGGGGACAGGAATCAGCCCCAGCATTTT.

V usage is TRBV19 and J usage is TRBJ2-7; 8 positions match TRBD2. V lost 10 bases and J lost 2; bases outside the gene matches: 10. This CDR3 has 14 residues. Germline CDR1 and CDR2: LNHDA and SQIVND (reference sequence). The CDR3 region has the DNA TGTGCCACCAAGCGGGGGACCGACGCCTACGAGCAGTACTTC. Translated, it gives CATKRGTDAYEQYF.

The V call is TRBV2, the J call TRBJ1-5; 8 positions agree with TRBD1. Trimming removed 5 bases from V and 2 bases from J; junction bases left unmatched: 2. The germline V gene has CDR1 SNHLY and CDR2 FYNNEI. The CDR3 is 14 residues long. CDR3 nucleotides: TGTGCCAGCAGTCTGACAGGGGGCAATCAGCCCCAGCATTTT. Translated: CASSLTGGNQPQHF.

This clone was recorded once. The chain joins TRBV7-8 to TRBJ1-1, with TRBD1 matching over 9 bases. Trimming removed 5 bases from V and 1 base from J; junction bases left unmatched: 2. The germline gives CDR1 SGHVS, CDR2 FQNEAQ. CDR3 length: 14 amino acids. The CDR3 DNA reads as TGTGCCAGCAGCCGGGACAGGGCGAACACTGAAGCTTTCTTT. It translates to CASSRDRANTEAFF.

The chain employs TRBV13 and TRBJ1-2; D call uncertain. The CDR3 covers 12 residues. V lost 6 bases to trimming and J lost 7 bases, with 12 bases between them. Germline V gene data show CDR1 as PRHDT and CDR2 as FYEKMQ (reference sequence). The CDR3: CASRMRGFGYTF. The CDR3, as DNA: TGTGCCAGCAGGATGAGAGGCTTTGGCTACACCTTC.

This clone was seen just once. J is TRBJ1-5 and V is TRBV7-8, with D unclear. The CDR3 has 16 residues. V was clipped by 1 base and J by 7 bases, with 17 bases between them. Germline lookup yields CDR1 SGHVS and CDR2 FQNEAQ. In DNA, the CDR3 is TGTGCCAGCAGCTTAGAGGCCCCCGGAGGCCTACAGCCCCAGCATTTT. It encodes CASSLEAPGGLQPQHF.

V usage is TRBV25-1 and J usage is TRBJ1-5; 9 bases are a match to TRBD1. CDR1 and CDR2 (germline): MGHDK, SYGVNS. With 3 bases clipped from V and 5 bases from J, the junction kept 2 bases outside the gene matches. The CDR3 is 14 amino acids. CDR3 bases: TGTGCCAGCAGTGAGGGACAGGGAGATCAGCCCCAGCATTTT. Its translation is CASSEGQGDQPQHF. Variable domain in full (rest from reference TRBV25-1 and TRBJ1-5): EADIYQTPRYLVIGTGKKITLECSQTMGHDKMYWYQQDPGMELHLIHYSYGVNSTEKGDLSSESTVSRIRTEHFPLTLESARPSHTSQYLCASSEGQGDQPQHFGDGTRLSIL.

The chain joins TRBV18 to TRBJ2-2; D is ambiguous. Trimming removed 4 bases at V and 3 bases at J, with 12 bases between. There are 15 residues in the CDR3. Germline lookup yields CDR1 KGHSH and CDR2 LQKENI. The CDR3 sequence: CASSRYADYTGELFF. In DNA, the CDR3 is TGTGCCAGCTCACGGTATGCAGACTACACCGGGGAGCTGTTTTTT. The full variable domain, its missing parts supplied by reference TRBV18 and TRBJ2-2, is NAGVMQNPRHLVRRRGQEARLRCSPMKGHSHVYWYRQLPEEGLKFMVYLQKENIIDESGMPKERFSAEFPKEGPSILRIQQVVRGDSAAYFCASSRYADYTGELFFGEGSRLTVL.

The gene calls are TRBV7-2 and TRBJ1-6; D gene uncertain. Germline loops: CDR1 SGHTA, CDR2 FQGNSA. With 0 bases removed from V and 10 bases from J, the gap between germline ends came to 7 bases. This CDR3 is built from 13 residues. The CDR3 region has the DNA TGTGCCAGCAGCTTAGCCCTTCAGTCACCCCTCCACTTT. This translates into CASSLALQSPLHF.

V usage is TRBV6-2 or TRBV6-3 and J usage is TRBJ1-1, with D possibly TRBD1 on 6 matching bases. CDR3 size: 13 residues. The V gene's germline CDR1 is MNHEY and CDR2 SVGEGT. V gave up 5 bases and J gave up 1 base, with 8 bases separating them. The chain's CDR3 is CASSVTGNTEAFF. The CDR3 coding sequence is TGTGCCAGCAGTGTGACAGGGAACACTGAAGCTTTCTTT.

The V call is TRBV7-2, the J call TRBJ1-3; possibly TRBD1 for D (6 bases). Germline-derived CDR1 and CDR2 are SGHTA and FQGNSA. This CDR3 comprises 15 residues. Trimming took off 4 bases at V and 0 bases at J, with 10 bases between the two ends. CDR3 residues: CASSYTGTSGNTIYF. DNA for the CDR3: TGTGCCAGCAGCTACACAGGGACCTCTGGAAACACCATATATTTT.

Here the CDR3 DNA reads TGTGCCAGCAGCTTAGATCGAAACAGGGGAGACACCGGGGAGCTGTTTTTT. This gives the protein CASSLDRNRGDTGELFF. The genes are TRBV11-3 and TRBJ2-2; 7 bases are a match to TRBD1. The CDR3 extends over 17 amino acids. Germline lookup yields CDR1 SGHNT and CDR2 YENEEA. The V segment lost 0 bases and the J segment 3 bases; nucleotides outside the gene matches: 7.

This clone was seen just once. The gene calls are TRBV27 and TRBJ1-3; 12 bases line up with TRBD1. The V gene's germline CDR1 is MNHEY and CDR2 SMNVEV (reference sequence). CDR3 length equals 17 residues. The trim removed 4 bases at V and 4 bases at J, leaving 8 bases unmatched. CDR3 region: CASSSGTGGEVGNTIYF. In DNA form, the CDR3 reads TGTGCCAGCAGTTCCGGGACAGGGGGCGAGGTCGGAAACACCATATATTTT.

The V and J genes are TRBV6-1 and TRBJ1-1; D remains ambiguous. In germline, CDR1 is MNHNS, CDR2 SASEGT. Trimming shortened V by 2 bases and J by 6 bases, and 13 bases separated the two germline ends. The CDR3 runs 14 residues. The CDR3 DNA sequence: TGTGCCAGCAGTGAAAGACAATCTGGCGCTGAAGCTTTCTTT. Translation gives CASSERQSGAEAFF.

The rearrangement links TRBV7-8 to TRBJ1-5, with D tentatively TRBD1 (5 bases). The germline V and J ends were trimmed by 1 base and 0 bases, with 13 bases remaining between them. The CDR3 contains 17 residues. Germline V gene lookup returns CDR1 SGHVS and CDR2 FQNEAQ. DNA for the CDR3: TGTGCCAGCAGCTTAGGGCCCAGGGTAAATAGCAATCAGCCCCAGCATTTT. It is translated as CASSLGPRVNSNQPQHF.

The chain combines TRBV7-8 with TRBJ2-7; D is possibly TRBD1 (6 bases). V was clipped by 0 bases and J by 2 bases, with 8 bases between them. The CDR3 runs to 14 residues. The V gene's germline CDR1 is SGHVS and CDR2 FQNEAQ. The CDR3 loop reads CASSLAGQTYEQYF. The CDR3, as DNA: TGTGCCAGCAGCTTAGCGGGACAAACCTACGAGCAGTACTTC.